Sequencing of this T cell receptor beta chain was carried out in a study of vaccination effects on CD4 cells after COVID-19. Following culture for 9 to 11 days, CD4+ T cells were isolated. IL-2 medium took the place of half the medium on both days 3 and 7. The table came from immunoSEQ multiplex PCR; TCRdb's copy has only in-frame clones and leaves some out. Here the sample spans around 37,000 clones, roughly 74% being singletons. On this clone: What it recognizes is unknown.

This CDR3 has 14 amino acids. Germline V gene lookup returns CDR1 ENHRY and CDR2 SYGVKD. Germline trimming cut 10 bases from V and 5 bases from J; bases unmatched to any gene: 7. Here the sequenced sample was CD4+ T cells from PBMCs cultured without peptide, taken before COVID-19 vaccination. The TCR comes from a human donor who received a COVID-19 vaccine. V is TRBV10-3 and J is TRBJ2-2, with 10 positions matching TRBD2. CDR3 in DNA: TGTGCCAGTGGACTAGCGGACGTGACCGGGGAGCTGTTTTTT. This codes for CASGLADVTGELFF.